The TCR beta chain under discussion was sequenced for a study of cytomegalovirus exposure and HLA in healthy donors. Germline assignment: CDR1 SGHDT and CDR2 YYEEEE. Trimming took off 4 bases at V and 0 bases at J, with 9 bases between the two ends. The CDR3 runs to 14 residues. General observations from the study: TRBV6-2, TRBV6-3 and some other V segments were excluded as indistinguishable.

PCR involved 60 Vbeta and 13 Jbeta primers. The method was immunoSEQ multiplex PCR; TCRdb's version includes in-frame clones alone and lacks a portion of them. The table includes more than 95,000 clones, roughly 80% detected once. Note on this clone: The antigen is not known.

Sequencing was done on a sample of PBMCs. The TCR was taken from a man under 40 in good health and CMV-seronegative. This rearrangement joins TRBV5-6 to TRBJ2-3; D is possibly TRBD2 (6 bases). The CDR3: CASSLGTSTDTQYF. Written as DNA, the CDR3 is TGTGCCAGCAGCCTAGGGACTAGCACAGATACGCAGTATTTT. Supplemented by reference TRBV5-6 and TRBJ2-3, the full variable domain reads DAGVTQSPTHLIKTRGQQVTLRCSPKSGHDTVSWYQQALGQGPQFIFQYYEEEERQRGNFPDRFSGHQFPNYSSELNVNALLLGDSALYLCASSLGTSTDTQYFGPGTRLTVL.